A selection of T cell receptor beta chains follows, all from one sample in a study of T cell responses to AZD1222 COVID-19 vaccine. Libraries were prepared by immunoSEQ multiplex PCR; TCRdb keeps only in-frame clonotypes and omits some of them. The sample gives 140,000 or so clones, more than 90% of which show up once; over 1.5% is in the top ten. This specimen was peripheral blood, taken on day 0 of AZD1222 vaccination. Source of these receptors: an adult in good health. CDR3s include the opening cysteine and the closing phenylalanine or tryptophan. The order of the fields is J gene, V gene, clone size, D gene, CDR3 DNA, CDR3 protein. D genes are given only for firm matches. Some rows have no size entry. The others give once, few or many, or a class for an expanded clone.

j_call: TRBJ2-1
v_call: TRBV5-1
clone_size: .
d_call: .
cdr3_nt: TGCGCCAGCAGCCCCCGGGGGGCGGCAAATCGGCAGTTCTTC
cdr3_aa: CASSPRGAANRQFF

j_call: TRBJ1-1
v_call: TRBV6-2/TRBV6-3
clone_size: .
d_call: .
cdr3_nt: TGTGCCAGCAGTTTCGGTTCGAACACTGAAGCTTTCTTT
cdr3_aa: CASSFGSNTEAFF

j_call: TRBJ2-1
v_call: TRBV3-1/TRBV3-2
clone_size: .
d_call: .
cdr3_nt: TGTGCCAGCAGCCAAGAACCCGGGACTCCCTACAATGAGCAGTTCTTC
cdr3_aa: CASSQEPGTPYNEQFF

j_call: TRBJ2-2
v_call: TRBV5-1
clone_size: .
d_call: .
cdr3_nt: TGCGCCAGCAGCTTGGGGGTGGACTTTACAACCGGGGAGCTGTTTTTT
cdr3_aa: CASSLGVDFTTGELFF

j_call: TRBJ2-6
v_call: TRBV2
clone_size: once
d_call: .
cdr3_nt: TGTGCCAGCAGTGTAAGGGGGGCCGGGGCCAACGTCCTGACTTTC
cdr3_aa: CASSVRGAGANVLTF

j_call: TRBJ1-5
v_call: TRBV28
clone_size: .
d_call: TRBD1
cdr3_nt: TGTGCCAGCAGGGACAGGGCTACGAGGCCCCAGCATTTT
cdr3_aa: CASRDRATRPQHF

j_call: TRBJ2-1
v_call: TRBV7-9
clone_size: .
d_call: .
cdr3_nt: TGTGCCAGCAGCCACCGATACAATGAGCAGTTCTTC
cdr3_aa: CASSHRYNEQFF

j_call: TRBJ2-2
v_call: TRBV14
clone_size: .
d_call: .
cdr3_nt: TGTGCCAGCAGCCAAGTTCCAGGGTGGACAGCCACCGGGGAGCTGTTTTTT
cdr3_aa: CASSQVPGWTATGELFF

j_call: TRBJ2-1
v_call: TRBV7-9
clone_size: .
d_call: TRBD1
cdr3_nt: TGTGCCAGCAGCCCCAGAGGGACAGGGCCCCACAATGAGCAGTTCTTC
cdr3_aa: CASSPRGTGPHNEQFF

j_call: TRBJ2-3
v_call: TRBV7-9
clone_size: .
d_call: TRBD2
cdr3_nt: TGTGCCAGCAGCCGCGTTCCCTGGCTAGCGGGAGTGGCAGATACGCAGTATTTT
cdr3_aa: CASSRVPWLAGVADTQYF

j_call: TRBJ1-2
v_call: TRBV7-9
clone_size: .
d_call: .
cdr3_nt: TGTGCCAGCAGCTTAGGGTCCCATGGCTACACCTTC
cdr3_aa: CASSLGSHGYTF

j_call: TRBJ2-1
v_call: TRBV2
clone_size: .
d_call: TRBD1
cdr3_nt: TGTGCCAGCAGATGGTTAAGGGACAGGGGGCGGAATGAGCAGTTCTTC
cdr3_aa: CASRWLRDRGRNEQFF

j_call: TRBJ1-1
v_call: TRBV2
clone_size: .
d_call: .
cdr3_nt: TGTGCCAGCAGCCGCAGGAACACTGAAGCTTTCTTT
cdr3_aa: CASSRRNTEAFF

j_call: TRBJ1-2
v_call: TRBV27
clone_size: .
d_call: .
cdr3_nt: TGTGCCAGCAGGCCAGGGTTTTATGACTATGGCTACACCTTC
cdr3_aa: CASRPGFYDYGYTF

j_call: TRBJ2-2
v_call: TRBV11-3
clone_size: .
d_call: .
cdr3_nt: TGTGCCAGCAGCTTAGATTCGACAGATGATTCTGGGGAGCTGTTTTTT
cdr3_aa: CASSLDSTDDSGELFF

j_call: TRBJ1-5
v_call: TRBV29-1
clone_size: few
d_call: TRBD1
cdr3_nt: TGCAGCGTCGCTAAGGGGGCTCGGGATCAGCCCCAGCATTTT
cdr3_aa: CSVAKGARDQPQHF

j_call: TRBJ1-3
v_call: TRBV3-1/TRBV3-2
clone_size: .
d_call: .
cdr3_nt: TGTGCCAGCAGCCAAGATCTCCGCTCTGGAAACACCATATATTTT
cdr3_aa: CASSQDLRSGNTIYF

j_call: TRBJ2-1
v_call: TRBV5-6
clone_size: .
d_call: TRBD2
cdr3_nt: TGTGCCAGCAGCTCAGACGTATCGACTAGCGGATACTACAATGAGCAGTTCTTC
cdr3_aa: CASSSDVSTSGYYNEQFF

j_call: TRBJ2-1
v_call: TRBV9
clone_size: .
d_call: TRBD2
cdr3_nt: TGTGCCAGCAGGGCCGGGACTAGCTCCTACAATGAGCAGTTCTTC
cdr3_aa: CASRAGTSSYNEQFF

j_call: TRBJ2-3
v_call: TRBV6-5
clone_size: .
d_call: .
cdr3_nt: TGTGCCAGCAGCCAGCCTTACACAGATACGCAGTATTTT
cdr3_aa: CASSQPYTDTQYF

j_call: TRBJ2-7
v_call: TRBV6-5
clone_size: .
d_call: TRBD1
cdr3_nt: TGTGCGGGCAAGGGGGCAGGGAAGCTCTACGAGCAGTACTTC
cdr3_aa: CAGKGAGKLYEQYF

j_call: TRBJ1-2
v_call: TRBV12-3/TRBV12-4
clone_size: .
d_call: TRBD1
cdr3_nt: TGTGCCAGCAGTTTACGCAGGGGGCTTGGCTACACCTTC
cdr3_aa: CASSLRRGLGYTF

j_call: TRBJ2-6
v_call: TRBV18
clone_size: .
d_call: .
cdr3_nt: TGTGCCAGCTCACTCGACTCTGGGGCCAACGTCCTGACTTTC
cdr3_aa: CASSLDSGANVLTF

j_call: TRBJ2-7
v_call: TRBV28
clone_size: .
d_call: .
cdr3_nt: TGTGCCAGCAGTGTAGCTTCTGAGAGATGGAGGGCCGGGGAGCAGTACTTC
cdr3_aa: CASSVASERWRAGEQYF

j_call: TRBJ2-1
v_call: TRBV5-6
clone_size: .
d_call: TRBD2
cdr3_nt: TGTGCCAGCAGCTTCATTAGCGGGAGTTCCTACAATGAGCAGTTCTTC
cdr3_aa: CASSFISGSSYNEQFF

j_call: TRBJ2-3
v_call: TRBV19
clone_size: .
d_call: TRBD2
cdr3_nt: TGTGCCAGTAGTATTGGGAGGACTAGCGGGAGGAAGACAGATACGCAGTATTTT
cdr3_aa: CASSIGRTSGRKTDTQYF

j_call: TRBJ1-1
v_call: TRBV15
clone_size: .
d_call: TRBD1
cdr3_nt: TGTGCCACCAGCCCCGGCCAGGGGGGCCTGAATGAAGCTTTCTTT
cdr3_aa: CATSPGQGGLNEAFF

j_call: TRBJ2-7
v_call: TRBV29-1
clone_size: .
d_call: .
cdr3_nt: TGCAGCGTTGATTCGGGGGTCGAGCAGTACTTC
cdr3_aa: CSVDSGVEQYF

j_call: TRBJ2-3
v_call: TRBV5-4
clone_size: once
d_call: TRBD1
cdr3_nt: TGTGCCAGCAGCTGGGGTGCGGGACAGGGGTACCCAGATACGCAGTATTTT
cdr3_aa: CASSWGAGQGYPDTQYF

j_call: TRBJ1-3
v_call: TRBV2
clone_size: .
d_call: .
cdr3_nt: TGTGCCAGCAGTGAATCCTACACGGACTCTGGAAACACCATATATTTT
cdr3_aa: CASSESYTDSGNTIYF

j_call: TRBJ2-1
v_call: TRBV6-4
clone_size: .
d_call: .
cdr3_nt: TGTGCCAGCAGTGACTCGTATCAGGCAGATGAGCAGTTCTTC
cdr3_aa: CASSDSYQADEQFF

j_call: TRBJ2-7
v_call: TRBV5-1
clone_size: once
d_call: TRBD1
cdr3_nt: TGCGCCAGCAGCTACTCTCGGGACAGGGGATGGCAGTACTTC
cdr3_aa: CASSYSRDRGWQYF

j_call: TRBJ2-4
v_call: TRBV30
clone_size: .
d_call: TRBD2
cdr3_nt: TGTGCCTGGAGACCCGGGGGGGGGAACATTCAGTACTTC
cdr3_aa: CAWRPGGGNIQYF

j_call: TRBJ1-2
v_call: TRBV28
clone_size: .
d_call: .
cdr3_nt: TGTGCCAGCAGTTCCGGGGGAAGTTATGGCTACACCTTC
cdr3_aa: CASSSGGSYGYTF

j_call: TRBJ2-5
v_call: TRBV10-3
clone_size: once
d_call: .
cdr3_nt: TGTGCCATCAGCAGCCTCTTCAGACAGCAAGAGACCCAGTACTTC
cdr3_aa: CAISSLFRQQETQYF

j_call: TRBJ2-1
v_call: TRBV9
clone_size: .
d_call: TRBD2
cdr3_nt: TGTGCCAGCAGCGTAGCTACGAAACTAGCGGGGTACAATGAGCAGTTCTTC
cdr3_aa: CASSVATKLAGYNEQFF

j_call: TRBJ1-2
v_call: TRBV27
clone_size: .
d_call: TRBD1
cdr3_nt: TGTGCCAGCAGTTTCGCAGGGGGCAGTGAAGGCTACACCTTC
cdr3_aa: CASSFAGGSEGYTF

j_call: TRBJ2-1
v_call: TRBV15
clone_size: .
d_call: TRBD1
cdr3_nt: TGTGCCACCAGCAGGCGGACAGGGTCGGGGATTGGTGAGCAGTTCTTC
cdr3_aa: CATSRRTGSGIGEQFF